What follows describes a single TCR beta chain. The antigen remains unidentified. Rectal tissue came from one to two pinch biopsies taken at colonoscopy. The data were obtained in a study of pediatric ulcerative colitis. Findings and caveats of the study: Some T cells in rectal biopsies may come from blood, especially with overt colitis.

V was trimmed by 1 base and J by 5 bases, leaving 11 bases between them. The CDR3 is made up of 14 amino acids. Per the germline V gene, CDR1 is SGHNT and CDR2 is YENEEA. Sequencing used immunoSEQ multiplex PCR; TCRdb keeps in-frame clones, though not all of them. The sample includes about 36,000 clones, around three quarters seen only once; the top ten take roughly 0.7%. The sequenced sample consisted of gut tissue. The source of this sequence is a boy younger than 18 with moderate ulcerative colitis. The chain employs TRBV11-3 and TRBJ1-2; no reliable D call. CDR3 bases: TGTGCCAGCAGCTTAGGAAGCAGCGCATATGGCTACACCTTC. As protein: CASSLGSSAYGYTF.